One and the same sample provided the 21 T cell receptor beta chains below, sequenced in a study of low-dose radiotherapy and immunotherapy resistance in tumors. As to time point: after trial treatment. The sample's treatment: LDRT plus nivolumab, ipilimumab, low-dose cyclophosphamide and aspirin (RACIN trial). First-strand cDNA relied on TRAV- and TRBV-specific primers spanning alpha and beta chains. Amplification of TCRs used a constant-region primer and V-primer adapter for around 20 PCR cycles. TCRdb analysed the reads with MiXCR anew, one entry per CDR3 protein. The sample lists about 84,000 distinct CDR3 sequences, roughly 17% occurring once. The sample in question was PBMCs, obtained after low-dose radiotherapy plus immunotherapy. The receptors stem from a male donor with prostate cancer.

This clonotype appeared many times. CDR3 DNA sequence: TGTGCCAGCAGCTGGGCTAGCGGACCGGGGGAGACCCAGTACTTC. Its translation is CASSWASGPGETQYF. This rearrangement joins TRBV7-3 to TRBJ2-5; 7 nucleotides match TRBD2. The J segment lost 5 bases and the V segment lost 4 bases, leaving 10 bases of the junction unmatched. The CDR3 spans 15 residues. From germline, CDR1 is SGHTA and CDR2 FQGTGA.

This clonotype was recorded at least ten times. The rearrangement uses TRBV5-4 and TRBJ2-2; the D gene is possibly TRBD1 (6 bases). Germline CDR1 and CDR2: SGHNT and YYREEE (reference sequence). Trimming removed 4 bases at V and 4 bases at J, with 17 bases between. This CDR3 is built from 16 residues. The DNA for the CDR3 is TGTGCCAGCAGCCAGGGTGGAGGACAGAGCACCGGGGAGCTGTTTTTT. Encoded protein: CASSQGGGQSTGELFF.

This clonotype has a count of ten or more. This chain uses TRBV28 with TRBJ2-1; D call uncertain. V shed 6 bases and J shed 0 bases, with 15 bases lying between them. The CDR3 runs to 16 residues. Germline values: CDR1 MDHEN, CDR2 SYDVKM. The CDR3 region has the DNA TGTGCCAGCAGGGGTCGGACGGCGAGCTCCTACAATGAGCAGTTCTTC. Protein: CASRGRTASSYNEQFF. Using reference TRBV28 and TRBJ2-1 for the parts outside the CDR3, the full variable domain is DVKVTQSSRYLVKRTGEKVFLECVQDMDHENMFWYRQDPGLGLRLIYFSYDVKMKEKGDIPEGYSVSREKKERFSLILESASTNQTSMYLCASRGRTASSYNEQFFGPGTRLTVL.

This clonotype was seen at least ten times. The gene calls are TRBV20-1 and TRBJ1-5; unclear D gene. V was trimmed by 5 bases and J by 7 bases, leaving 18 bases between them. Germline CDR1 and CDR2: DFQATT and SNEGSKA (reference sequence). The CDR3 covers 14 residues. The CDR3 nucleotides read TGCAGTGCTTCCCGTGGAGCCTCGGGGCAGCCCCAGCATTTT. This encodes CSASRGASGQPQHF.

The table lists this clonotype with many counts. This chain uses TRBV7-3 with TRBJ2-1, with D maybe TRBD2 (5 bases). There are 12 residues in the CDR3. Germline loops: CDR1 SGHTA, CDR2 FQGTGA. V shed 2 bases and J shed 15 bases, with 14 bases lying between them. This CDR3 reads CASSLGGQLLFF. CDR3 nucleotide sequence: TGTGCCAGCAGCTTAGGCGGGCAGTTGCTGTTCTTC. The full variable domain, in which reference TRBV7-3 and TRBJ2-1 provide the parts outside the CDR3, is GAGVSQTPSNKVTEKGKYVELRCDPISGHTALYWYRQSLGQGPEFLIYFQGTGAADDSGLPNDRFFAVRPEGSVSTLKIQRTERGDSAVYLCASSLGGQLLFFGPGTRLTVL.

At least ten counts were recorded for this clonotype. This chain's CDR3 is CASTESSGANVLTF. The CDR3, as DNA: TGTGCCAGTACAGAGAGCTCTGGGGCCAACGTCCTGACTTTC. The chain carries TRBV12-3 or TRBV12-4 and TRBJ2-6; no clear D. Trimming shortened V by 9 bases and J by 0 bases, and 9 bases separated the two germline ends. CDR3 length: 14 residues.

A remark on this clonotype: A far larger clone is one nucleotide away, so this likely arose from a read error. This sequence joins TRBV6-8 and TRBJ1-1, with D tentatively TRBD1 (6 bases). The CDR3 runs 13 residues. Germline V lookup: CDR1 MNHGY, CDR2 SAAAGT. Trimming removed 5 bases from V and 13 bases from J, with 20 bases in between. The CDR3 DNA reads as TGTGCCAGCAGTCCCTCCGAAACAGGGTCAGTTTTCTTT. This translates into CASSPSETGSVFF.

This clonotype was observed at least ten times. The V and J genes are TRBV7-2 and TRBJ2-1; no clear D. The V and J ends lost 2 bases and 8 bases respectively, with 7 bases between them. In germline, CDR1 is SGHTA, CDR2 FQGNSA. The CDR3 sequence is 12 residues long. In DNA form, the CDR3 reads TGTGCCAGCAGCTTAAGGACCTATGAGCAGTTCTTC. It translates to CASSLRTYEQFF. Full variable domain (remainder filled in from reference TRBV7-2 and TRBJ2-1): GAGVSQSPSNKVTEKGKDVELRCDPISGHTALYWYRQSLGQGLEFLIYFQGNSAPDKSGLPSDRFSAERTGGSVSTLTIQRTQQEDSAVYLCASSLRTYEQFFGPGTRLTVL.

The chain couples TRBV28 to TRBJ2-7; D call uncertain. Trimming left V 4 bases short and J 2 bases short, with 12 bases between. The CDR3 contains 14 residues. Germline-derived CDR1 and CDR2 are MDHEN and SYDVKM. CDR3 sequence (DNA): TGTGCCAGCAGTTCCCCACCCCGGGCCTACGAGCAGTACTTC. It yields the protein CASSSPPRAYEQYF.

There are many counts of this clonotype. The V gene is TRBV6-5, the J gene TRBJ2-2; D is perhaps TRBD1 (6 bases). CDR3 length: 14 amino acids. In germline, CDR1 is MNHEY, CDR2 SVGAGI. V was cut by 5 bases and J by 5 bases, with 12 bases left in between. The CDR3 DNA is TGTGCCAGCAGTCGCAGGGGAGATACCGGGGAGCTGTTTTTT. Residues: CASSRRGDTGELFF.

This clonotype was seen repeatedly, ten times or more. This chain uses TRBV6-5 with TRBJ1-2, with 7 bases lining up with TRBD1. Trimming removed 7 bases from V and 2 bases from J; junction bases left unmatched: 10. Germline CDR1 and CDR2: MNHEY and SVGAGI. The CDR3 has 15 residues. This chain's CDR3 is CASTLSLGQNYGYTF. The CDR3 region has the DNA TGTGCCAGCACCCTATCCCTGGGACAGAACTATGGCTACACCTTC.

This clonotype came up many times. The chain uses TRBV9 and TRBJ2-3; 8 bases line up with TRBD2. The germline gives CDR1 SGDLS, CDR2 YYNGEE. The V segment lost 4 bases and the J segment 1 base; nucleotides outside the gene matches: 11. The CDR3 extends over 17 amino acids. CDR3 nucleotide sequence: TGTGCCAGCAGCCCCCGTAGCTCACTAGCGGGCACAGATACGCAGTATTTT. Translated, it gives CASSPRSSLAGTDTQYF.

This clonotype was seen ten or more times. The rearrangement joins TRBV7-2 to TRBJ2-5; 10 bases are shared with TRBD2. With 0 bases clipped from V and 5 bases from J, the junction kept 3 bases outside the gene matches. The germline V gene has CDR1 SGHTA and CDR2 FQGNSA. There are 15 residues in the CDR3. The CDR3, as DNA: TGTGCCAGCAGCTTAGCAGCGGGAGGGGGTGAGACCCAGTACTTC. Translated, it gives CASSLAAGGGETQYF.

V is TRBV5-3 and J is TRBJ2-5; TRBD2 matches at 14 bases. TRBV5-3 is identified as an open reading frame with a role that is uncertain. The trim removed 8 bases at V and 7 bases at J, leaving 7 bases unmatched. The CDR3 is 14 amino acids. CDR3 residues: CASSPGTSGGTQYF. As DNA, the CDR3 is TGTGCCAGCAGCCCCGGGACTAGCGGGGGGACCCAGTACTTC.

Ten or more counts support this clonotype. The rearrangement joins TRBV20-1 to TRBJ2-3, with 15 bases identical to TRBD2. This CDR3 comprises 14 residues. CDR1 DFQATT and CDR2 SNEGSKA come from the germline V gene (reference sequence). J lost 3 bases, V lost 8 bases, and 3 bases had no gene match. Written as DNA, the CDR3 is TGCAGTTCCGGGACTAGCGGGAGGACAGATACGCAGTATTTT. This translates into CSSGTSGRTDTQYF.

In its sample, this clonotype was seen a few times. V gene TRBV11-3 combines with J gene TRBJ2-1; D not resolved. Trimming cost V 2 bases and J 5 bases, with 4 bases left between them. The CDR3 spans 12 residues. The germline gives CDR1 SGHNT, CDR2 YENEEA. The CDR3 coding sequence is TGTGCCAGCAGCTTAAGGGACAATGAGCAGTTCTTC. Its translation is CASSLRDNEQFF.

The sample holds many counts of this clonotype. The chain carries TRBV6-6 and TRBJ2-3; 9 nucleotides agree with TRBD1. Trimming removed 2 bases from V and 1 base from J; junction bases left unmatched: 13. CDR3 length: 19 residues. Germline V lookup: CDR1 MNHNY, CDR2 SVGAGI (reference sequence). The CDR3 nucleotides read TGTGCCAGCAGTTACCCCATCCGGGGGAGGACAGGGGGCACAGATACGCAGTATTTT. Its protein is CASSYPIRGRTGGTDTQYF.

This clonotype was picked up a small number of times. CDR3: CASNPTGRTAYNEQFF. In DNA, the CDR3 is TGTGCCAGCAACCCCACCGGCCGGACCGCCTACAATGAGCAGTTCTTC. This chain links TRBV7-3 with TRBJ2-1, with D unclear. The germline gives CDR1 SGHTA, CDR2 FQGTGA. The CDR3 consists of 16 residues. The V gene lost 7 bases and the J gene lost 2 bases, with 18 bases spanning the gap.

The table lists this clonotype with many counts. The chain recombines TRBV7-2 with TRBJ1-6; possibly TRBD1 for D (6 bases). This CDR3 is 14 amino acids long. Germline V gene lookup returns CDR1 SGHTA and CDR2 FQGNSA. V shed 5 bases and J shed 7 bases, with 12 bases lying between them. CDR3 loop: CASSPRGNNSPLHF. The CDR3 region has the DNA TGTGCCAGCAGCCCCAGGGGAAACAATTCACCCCTCCACTTT.

Ten or more counts support this clonotype. The chain couples TRBV2 to TRBJ1-5, with 7 bases aligning to TRBD1. The CDR3 contains 15 residues. Germline V gene data show CDR1 as SNHLY and CDR2 as FYNNEI. V shed 2 bases and J 7 bases; nucleotides not matched to a gene: 8. The CDR3 region has the DNA TGTGCCAGCAGTGAATGGGTGCAGGGGGGACAGCCCCAGCATTTT. Amino acid sequence: CASSEWVQGGQPQHF.

This clonotype was seen many times. V gene TRBV27 combines with J gene TRBJ2-3; no firm D call. This CDR3 contains 14 residues. Germline loops: CDR1 MNHEY, CDR2 SMNVEV (reference sequence). The V end was cut by 3 bases, the J end by 2 bases, with 9 bases between. The CDR3: CASSFNRLTDTQYF. The DNA for the CDR3 is TGTGCCAGCAGTTTTAACAGACTCACAGATACGCAGTATTTT.